One sample yielded the 27 T cell receptor beta chains listed below, sequenced in a study of blood T cells in healthy people across ages. A J-beta primer mix and a sample-barcoded 5' primer were used in a second PCR of about 6 to 12 cycles. In TCRdb, the 5' RACE reads were re-called with MiXCR into one record per CDR3 protein. The repertoire holds about 1.8 million distinct CDR3 sequences, with roughly 49% as singletons. The sequencing input was blood. These receptors originate from a middle-aged woman in good health.

A note on this clonotype: The junction shows a germline mismatch at one end, possibly a read error. The J gene is TRBJ2-3, the V gene TRBV20-1, with a possible D match to TRBD2 (6 bases). In germline, CDR1 is DFQATT, CDR2 SNEGSKA (reference sequence). This CDR3 is 16 amino acids long. The CDR3 bases are TGCAGTGCTAGAAAACCGGGACTCCCGAGCACAGATACGCGGTATTTT. Its protein is CSARKPGLPSTDTRYF.

The V call is TRBV7-2, the J call TRBJ2-5; D unclear. This CDR3 contains 12 residues. V dropped 3 bases and J dropped 7 bases, with 9 bases sitting between them. The germline V gene encodes CDR1 SGHTA and CDR2 FQGNSA. CDR3 sequence: CASSFSTGTQYF. In DNA, the CDR3 is TGTGCCAGCAGCTTTTCCACCGGGACCCAGTACTTC.

The J gene is TRBJ2-4, the V gene TRBV20-1; 7 bases fit TRBD1. J was trimmed by 13 bases and V by 5 bases; bases with no gene match: 14. The CDR3 runs to 13 residues. Germline V gene data show CDR1 as DFQATT and CDR2 as SNEGSKA (reference sequence). The CDR3 DNA reads as TGCAGTGCTCGGGACAGTGAAGATCCCTGGCAGTACTTC. Translation gives CSARDSEDPWQYF.

This clonotype appeared a few times. The chain links TRBV7-2 to TRBJ2-7; D uncertain. Deletions cut 5 bases from V and 0 bases from J, with 11 bases between. From germline, CDR1 is SGHTA and CDR2 FQGNSA. The CDR3 contains 14 residues. The CDR3 DNA is TGTGCCAGCAGCGCTGCCAGGAGCTCCTACGAGCAGTACTTC. It is translated as CASSAARSSYEQYF.

This clonotype was seen a few times. The chain is built from TRBV2 and TRBJ2-1; tentative D call: TRBD1 (6 bases). CDR3 length: 15 residues. With 0 bases removed from V and 4 bases from J, the gap between germline ends came to 10 bases. Looked up from germline, CDR1 is SNHLY and CDR2 is FYNNEI. The CDR3 sequence: CASSEAPTGYNEQFF. The CDR3 DNA reads TGTGCCAGCAGTGAAGCGCCTACAGGGTACAATGAGCAGTTCTTC.

The CDR3 here is CASSLDAGELFF. The CDR3 DNA reads as TGTGCCAGCAGCTTGGATGCCGGGGAGCTGTTTTTT. The rearrangement links TRBV7-3 to TRBJ2-2; D is unclear. CDR1 and CDR2 (germline): SGHTA, FQGTGA. The CDR3 has 12 amino acids. The germline V and J ends were trimmed by 3 bases and 6 bases, with 5 bases remaining between them. The full variable domain, with the rest looked up from reference TRBV7-3 and TRBJ2-2, is GAGVSQTPSNKVTEKGKYVELRCDPISGHTALYWYRQSLGQGPEFLIYFQGTGAADDSGLPNDRFFAVRPEGSVSTLKIQRTERGDSAVYLCASSLDAGELFFGEGSRLTVL.

The chain recombines TRBV15 with TRBJ2-7; 9 positions agree with TRBD1. The CDR3 totals 13 residues. Germline V gene data show CDR1 as LNHNV and CDR2 as YYDKDF (reference sequence). The junction had 7 bases not matched to a gene; V was cut back by 6 bases and J by 7 bases. CDR3 sequence (DNA): TGTGCCACCAGTCGGGACAGGGTTGATGAGCAGTACTTC. Protein product: CATSRDRVDEQYF.

The V gene is TRBV9, the J gene TRBJ1-4; D is undetermined. The V gene's germline CDR1 is SGDLS and CDR2 YYNGEE. This CDR3 is 13 amino acids long. V was trimmed by 6 bases and J by 4 bases, leaving 10 bases between them. This chain's CDR3 is CASTGGLNEKLFF. The DNA for the CDR3 is TGTGCCAGCACGGGCGGACTTAATGAAAAACTGTTTTTT.

This clonotype came up a few times. The J gene is TRBJ1-2, the V gene TRBV6-6; the match to TRBD1 covers 7 bases. CDR3 length: 15 residues. V gave up 2 bases and J gave up 7 bases; unmatched junction bases: 10. Germline lookup yields CDR1 MNHNY and CDR2 SVGAGI (reference sequence). The DNA for the CDR3 is TGTGCCAGCAGTTACCCCCGACAGGGAACGGCTGGCTACACCTTC. Translating it yields CASSYPRQGTAGYTF.

V and J are TRBV28 and TRBJ2-1; 7 nucleotides match TRBD1. The length of the CDR3 is 14 residues. CDR1 is MDHEN, CDR2 SYDVKM, per germline. With V trimmed by 5 bases and J by 7 bases, 8 bases remained unmatched. CDR3 nucleotide sequence: TGTGCCAGCAGTACTCCAGGGACAGTGAATGAGCAGTTCTTC. Residues: CASSTPGTVNEQFF.

This sequence joins TRBV9 and TRBJ1-6, with D hard to call. Germline lookup yields CDR1 SGDLS and CDR2 YYNGEE. V lost 0 bases to trimming and J lost 11 bases, with 12 bases between them. The length of the CDR3 is 14 residues. The DNA of the CDR3 is TGTGCCAGCAGCGTAGGAACGGAAGGAACACCCCTCCACTTT. This translates into CASSVGTEGTPLHF.

On this clonotype itself: One junction end does not reproduce the germline sequence, and a read error may be involved. The chain uses TRBV4-3 and TRBJ1-2, with 8 positions matching TRBD1. The CDR3 consists of 14 residues. Looked up from germline, CDR1 is LGHNA and CDR2 is YSLEER. CDR3 protein: CVSSPGQGVTGYTF. Written as DNA, the CDR3 is TGCGTCAGCAGCCCAGGACAGGGAGTGACGGGCTACACCTTC.

CDR3 DNA: TGTGCCAGCAGTTACCGTGCTGAGGGTGGCTACACCTTC. Protein sequence: CASSYRAEGGYTF. The rearrangement links TRBV6-5 to TRBJ1-2; D ambiguous. The germline V gene encodes CDR1 MNHEY and CDR2 SVGAGI. The CDR3 sequence is 13 residues long. V was cut by 2 bases and J by 7 bases, with 11 bases left in between.

The rearrangement uses TRBV11-2 and TRBJ2-5; 7 bases are shared with TRBD2. There are 16 residues in the CDR3. Germline loops: CDR1 SGHAT, CDR2 FQNNGV. V dropped 1 base and J dropped 2; count of bases not matched to a gene: 7. In DNA form, the CDR3 reads TGTGCCAGCAGCTTAGGAACTAGCGTTGGGCAAGAGACCCAGTACTTC. As protein: CASSLGTSVGQETQYF.

This chain connects TRBV9 to TRBJ2-1; a possible D gene is TRBD2 (5 bases). This CDR3 region has 12 residues. Germline V gene lookup returns CDR1 SGDLS and CDR2 YYNGEE. The V gene lost 7 bases and the J gene lost 7 bases, with 12 bases spanning the gap. CDR3 coding DNA: TGTGCCAGCGGATCGGGGTTAAATGAGCAGTTCTTC. Residues: CASGSGLNEQFF.

This chain connects TRBV7-9 to TRBJ2-6; 7 nucleotides line up with TRBD2. The CDR3 length is 18 residues. Germline assignment: CDR1 SEHNR and CDR2 FQNEAQ (reference sequence). Unmatched junction bases numbered 12, after V lost 7 bases and J lost 0 bases. The CDR3 DNA is TGTGCCAGCACTACTATGGGGGGGATACGCTCTGGGGCCAACGTCCTGACTTTC. This sequence encodes CASTTMGGIRSGANVLTF.

The chain carries TRBV6-2 or TRBV6-3 and TRBJ2-5; D possibly uses TRBD1 or TRBD2 (6 bases each). Per germline, CDR1 MNHEY and CDR2 SVGEGT. The CDR3 covers 15 residues. The V and J ends lost 4 bases and 2 bases respectively, with 14 bases between them. The DNA for the CDR3 is TGTGCCAGCAGTTTCCCTCGGGGGCGACAAGAGACCCAGTACTTC. It codes for CASSFPRGRQETQYF.

This rearrangement joins TRBV27 to TRBJ2-5; D is perhaps TRBD1 or TRBD2 (5 bases each). V was cut by 3 bases and J by 7 bases, with 12 bases left in between. There are 13 residues in the CDR3. The germline gives CDR1 MNHEY, CDR2 SMNVEV (reference sequence). The CDR3 loop is CASSLRGRGTQYF. The CDR3 DNA reads as TGTGCCAGCAGTTTGAGGGGCCGAGGGACCCAGTACTTC.

CDR3 in amino acids: CASSYSLARRADTQYF. In DNA form, the CDR3 reads TGTGCCAGCAGTTATTCGCTAGCGAGGAGGGCAGATACGCAGTATTTT. The rearrangement uses TRBV6-6 and TRBJ2-3; possibly TRBD2 for D (6 bases). Between the trimmed V and J ends, which lost 3 bases and 4 bases, there was a span of 17 bases. The length of the CDR3 is 16 residues. CDR1 is MNHNY and CDR2 is SVGAGI in the germline V gene (reference sequence).

This clonotype was recorded a few times. This chain connects TRBV20-1 to TRBJ1-1; D is unresolved. The CDR3 is 10 residues long. V lost 0 bases and J 8 bases, leaving 4 bases between the germline ends. The germline gives CDR1 DFQATT, CDR2 SNEGSKA (reference sequence). CDR3 residues: CSARDIEAFF. The CDR3 DNA reads TGCAGTGCTAGAGACATAGAAGCTTTCTTT.

This clonotype was counted between two and nine times. The chain couples TRBV6-6 to TRBJ2-3, with 10 bases lining up with TRBD2. Trimming at V came to 6 bases and at J to 0 bases, leaving 9 bases not matched to a gene. The CDR3 extends over 17 amino acids. CDR1 is MNHNY, CDR2 SVGAGI, per germline (reference sequence). CDR3 loop: CASRPSLAGVSTDTQYF. In DNA form, the CDR3 reads TGTGCCAGCAGGCCATCCCTAGCGGGGGTTAGCACAGATACGCAGTATTTT.

In the case of this clonotype: The junction departs from the called germline gene at one end, perhaps through a read error. The chain employs TRBV4-3 and TRBJ2-1; perhaps TRBD1 as D (5 bases). CDR1 is LGHNA, CDR2 YSLEER, per germline. The CDR3 consists of 17 residues. CDR3: CAGSQEGQGIPYNEQFF. CDR3 coding DNA: TGCGCCGGCAGCCAAGAAGGGCAGGGTATACCCTACAATGAGCAGTTCTTC.

V and J are TRBV28 and TRBJ2-7; perhaps TRBD2 as D (6 bases). With 6 bases removed from V and 3 bases from J, the gap between germline ends came to 18 bases. The V gene's germline CDR1 is MDHEN and CDR2 SYDVKM. The CDR3 contains 15 residues. The CDR3 is CASRRRRVRDYEQYF. CDR3 nucleotide sequence: TGTGCCAGCAGACGACGGAGGGTCAGGGACTACGAGCAGTACTTC.

This clonotype was recorded only once. The CDR3 loop is CSALVREGAGYTF. The CDR3 DNA reads TGCAGTGCTCTTGTGAGGGAAGGAGCTGGCTACACCTTC. This sequence joins TRBV20-1 and TRBJ1-2; no clear D. Looked up from germline, CDR1 is DFQATT and CDR2 is SNEGSKA (reference sequence). Deletions cut 5 bases from V and 7 bases from J, with 17 bases between. The CDR3 has 13 residues.

This chain uses TRBV6-1 with TRBJ2-1; 7 nucleotides align to TRBD2. This CDR3 is 16 amino acids long. Trimming cost V 5 bases and J 2 bases; bases outside gene matches: 9. The germline gives CDR1 MNHNS, CDR2 SASEGT. The CDR3 region is CASSPGTTKPYNEQFF. The DNA of the CDR3 is TGTGCCAGCAGTCCGGGGACTACTAAGCCCTACAATGAGCAGTTCTTC.

CDR3 residues: CAGEQGFCGYTF. The CDR3 DNA sequence: TGTGCCGGGGAACAGGGGTTCTGTGGCTACACCTTC. The chain couples TRBV6-5 to TRBJ1-2; TRBD1 matches at 7 bases. There are 12 residues in the CDR3. Per germline, CDR1 MNHEY and CDR2 SVGAGI. Trimming removed 11 bases from V and 7 bases from J; junction bases left unmatched: 10.

This clonotype was seen a handful of times. The V and J genes are TRBV6-5 and TRBJ1-2; 7 bases align to TRBD1. CDR1 is MNHEY and CDR2 is SVGAGI in the germline V gene. This CDR3 is 13 amino acids long. Trimming cost V 2 bases and J 7 bases; bases outside gene matches: 4. In DNA, the CDR3 is TGTGCCAGCAGTTACGAGGGGGCTGCTGGCTACACCTTC. Translating it yields CASSYEGAAGYTF.